Below, one TCR beta chain is given with its context. The antigen this receptor binds is unknown. Base qualities are not recorded, but no much larger clone differs from it by a single base. The immunoSEQ Assay, a bias-controlled multiplex PCR, was used to amplify TCRbeta CDR3 regions from genomic DNA. Turning to the authors' computational methods: The number of nucleated cells in each sample was estimated by amplification of reference gene primers within the assay. To quantify the absolute abundance of each unique TCRbeta CDR3 rearrangement, sequence reads were collapsed and filtered. For each sample, productive Simpson clonality was calculated as the square root of Simpson's diversity index over productive rearrangements. Sourced from immuneACCESS, this table was stored by TCRdb with only in-frame sequences that have V and J called. A share of the clones is absent; for the studies checked, an unresolved V gene accounts for under half, and the remainder has no known explanation. The V and J calls and clone size were taken over from that table, and D and trimming were inferred from the DNA. For this sample the table gives about 140,000 clones, of which 60% to 80% were detected only once. About 2.9% of the sample rests with the top ten.

The entry originates in a study of blood T cell repertoires in COVID-19 (dated by TCRdb to the early 2020s). About the study as a whole: The collaborator samples originated in the United States, Italy and Spain and spanned the acute and convalescent phases of COVID-19. The material from the prospective study consisted of cDNA or gDNA derived from T cells, B-cell-depleted T cells, or PBMCs. Deeply sampled blood TCRbeta repertoires from subjects exposed to, actively infected with, or recovered from COVID-19 were included in the dataset. The repertoires were released in a freely available public database meant as a resource for research on the immune response to SARS-CoV-2. The samples were drawn from two sources: the first 160 participants of the ongoing ImmuneRACE study, and approximately 1,300 subjects contributed by 6 global collaborators. The sample metadata nearly always contained a de-identified subject ID, COVID-19 status, age in years and sex. Where available, HLA class I and class II types were obtained from metadata supplied by the sample provider rather than from assay-based typing.

Here is what the overall study found, with its caveats: Clinical and demographic metadata were provided uncurated, with the amount varying by source and participant.

V is cut back by 11 bases and J by 7 bases, with 12 bases in the junction unmatched. For CDR1 and CDR2, the germline V gene lists ENHRY and SYGVKD. The CDR3 runs 16 residues from the cysteine to the phenylalanine. The only DNA kept is the CDR3, 48 bases in frame from the first base. Participants in the prospective study were aged roughly 18 to 100 years, lived in 20 to 30 United States geographic areas, and enrolled through a virtual design. In the prospective study, participants were assigned to cohorts based on the clinical history participants reported in a screening survey and a study questionnaire. For ImmuneRACE Cohort 3, a participant was defined as recovered based on two consecutive negative NP/OP PCR tests, clearance by a healthcare professional, or resolution of symptoms. In the prospective study, whole blood, serum and a nasopharyngeal or oropharyngeal swab were collected from each participant by mobile phlebotomists. Prospective study participants could optionally give additional blood draws and questionnaires over a roughly 2-month period. Before DNA extraction, prospective study blood samples were shipped either frozen or at room temperature.

The rearranged chain carries TRBV10-3 and TRBJ2-1; 15 nucleotides in the junction match TRBD2. This TCR came from a woman between 50 and 59 years old who had recovered from COVID-19. Sequencing was performed on PBMCs or T cells enriched from blood (not recorded which). The encoded CDR3 is CASFPGLAGGSNEQFF. The base sequence is TGTGCCTCGTTCCCGGGACTAGCGGGAGGATCTAATGAGCAGTTCTTC.